A selection of T cell receptor beta chains follows, all from one sample in a study of human T cells and chemical hapten exposure. A single record per CDR3 protein comes from TCRdb applying MiXCR to the RACE reads. Among 85,000 to 90,000 distinct CDR3 sequences, about 8.9% were seen once, and the ten largest hold roughly 3.5%. Sequencing was performed on whole blood, taken in connection with sensitization to the hapten diphenylcyclopropenone (DPC). These receptors came from a woman aged 40 to 50 with alopecia areata. Some clones in this sample may be carry-over from other donors' samples. The CDR3 runs from the conserved cysteine through the conserved F or W.

v_call	cdr3_aa
TRBV29-1	CSSADNYGYTF
TRBV6-5	CASSYSWDSGANVLTF
TRBV3-1	CASSQYESSYNEQFF
TRBV12-3/TRBV12-4	CASTDNSRAQETQYF
TRBV15	CATSTQQQPRGYTF
TRBV6-1	CASRGTGYLDSPLHF
TRBV19	CASSIDPRGQQPQHF
TRBV4-2	CASSQGPRAGQFF
TRBV5-4	CASSLDMEYYEQYF
TRBV7-3	CASSPGTSSADTQYF
TRBV7-6	CASSLIPGLANEQFF